The 14 T cell receptor beta chains listed next were all sequenced from one sample in a study of control samples from healthy donors and cancer patients. Clones were sequenced by immunoSEQ multiplex PCR, and TCRdb holds only the in-frame ones, with some missing. The sample shows more than 60,000 clones, about nine tenths of them seen only once. The sequenced sample was PBMCs. The source of these receptors is a woman aged 45-59 years with colorectal cancer.

V and J are TRBV30 and TRBJ1-6; unclear D gene. V shed 4 bases and J shed 9 bases, with 13 bases lying between them. CDR1 GTSNPN and CDR2 SVGIG come from the germline V gene (reference sequence). CDR3 size: 13 residues. CDR3 nucleotides: TGTGCCTGGACCATGACACGAACTTCACCCCTCCACTTT. This sequence encodes CAWTMTRTSPLHF.

V usage is TRBV19 and J usage is TRBJ1-5, with a possible D match to TRBD1 (5 bases). The ends were cut back, 6 bases at V and 6 bases at J, with 15 bases in the middle. The germline CDR1 and CDR2 sequences are LNHDA and SQIVND (reference sequence). This CDR3 is built from 14 residues. The CDR3 region has the DNA TGTGCCAGTAGAGACAGTTTGCTAGGTCAGCCCCAGCATTTT. Translated, it gives CASRDSLLGQPQHF. The whole variable domain, filled in from reference TRBV19 and TRBJ1-5, reads DGGITQSPKYLFRKEGQNVTLSCEQNLNHDAMYWYRQDPGQGLRLIYYSQIVNDFQKGDIAEGYSVSREKKESFPLTVTSAQKNPTAFYLCASRDSLLGQPQHFGDGTRLSIL.

This rearrangement joins TRBV29-1 to TRBJ1-1; D is uncertain. The CDR3 is 13 amino acids. Germline values: CDR1 SQVTM, CDR2 ANQGSEA. Trimming stripped 8 bases from V and 5 bases from J, with 18 bases between. The CDR3 is CSHTAGGRTEAFF. Written as DNA, the CDR3 is TGCAGCCACACCGCGGGCGGCCGAACTGAAGCTTTCTTT.

This clone was seen a handful of times. J is TRBJ1-4 and V is TRBV7-9; 7 bases map to TRBD1. After removal of 8 bases from V and 8 bases from J, the junction contained 8 bases not matched to a gene. This CDR3 region has 13 residues. Germline values: CDR1 SEHNR, CDR2 FQNEAQ (reference sequence). CDR3 DNA: TGTGCCAGCGACGACAGGGTGGGCGAAAAACTGTTTTTT. Translation gives CASDDRVGEKLFF.

The chain joins TRBV19 to TRBJ1-2, with 7 bases matching TRBD1. Germline CDR1 and CDR2: LNHDA and SQIVND (reference sequence). Trimming cost V 7 bases and J 8 bases; bases outside gene matches: 7. The CDR3 sequence is 12 residues long. CDR3: CASTTGVSGYTF. CDR3 DNA: TGTGCCAGTACTACAGGGGTTAGCGGCTACACCTTC.

This clone was seen only once. The rearrangement uses TRBV15 and TRBJ2-5; D may correspond to TRBD1 or TRBD2 (5 bases each). The CDR3 is 15 residues long. Germline CDR1 reads LNHNV; CDR2 reads YYDKDF (reference sequence). V lost 5 bases and J 5 bases, leaving 18 bases between the germline ends. This CDR3 reads CATSPGRTNRETQYF. CDR3 in DNA: TGTGCCACCAGCCCGGGGCGGACGAACAGGGAGACCCAGTACTTC.

The chain uses TRBV9 and TRBJ1-6; D remains ambiguous. The germline V gene encodes CDR1 SGDLS and CDR2 YYNGEE. The CDR3 runs 14 residues. Trimming pared 0 bases from V and 9 bases from J, leaving 10 bases between. The CDR3 nucleotides read TGTGCCAGCAGCGTAGCTTGGGAGGCTTCACCCCTCCACTTT. Amino acids: CASSVAWEASPLHF.

The CDR3 protein is CASSAGRGSGNSPLHF. The CDR3, as DNA: TGTGCCAGTAGTGCGGGCAGGGGCTCGGGGAATTCACCCCTCCACTTT. The chain has TRBV19 and TRBJ1-6, with a possible D match to TRBD1 (6 bases). CDR1 and CDR2 from the germline V gene are LNHDA and SQIVND (reference sequence). The CDR3 sequence is 16 residues long. V lost 5 bases and J 7 bases, leaving 18 bases between the germline ends.

The chain combines TRBV2 with TRBJ1-1, with D tentatively TRBD1 (6 bases). The V and J ends lost 9 bases and 1 base respectively, with 12 bases between them. The germline CDR1 and CDR2 sequences are SNHLY and FYNNEI. The CDR3 is made up of 13 amino acids. The CDR3 sequence: CASRGSQNTEAFF. In DNA form, the CDR3 reads TGTGCCAGTAGGGGGAGCCAGAACACTGAAGCTTTCTTT.

V is TRBV25-1 and J is TRBJ2-3; D not certain. The CDR3 loop spans 14 amino acids. V lost 3 bases and J 6 bases, leaving 13 bases between the germline ends. The germline CDR1 and CDR2 sequences are MGHDK and SYGVNS. The DNA of the CDR3 is TGTGCCAGCAGTGAGCCCGGGTCTTTTGATACGCAGTATTTT. Protein sequence: CASSEPGSFDTQYF.

The rearrangement links TRBV7-2 to TRBJ1-2; D perhaps matches TRBD1 (6 bases). Trimming left V 5 bases short and J 2 bases short, with 12 bases between. Germline values: CDR1 SGHTA, CDR2 FQGNSA. CDR3 length: 14 residues. The CDR3 loop is CASSLRDKNYGYTF. Here the CDR3 DNA reads TGTGCCAGCAGCCTCCGGGACAAAAACTATGGCTACACCTTC.

DNA for the CDR3: TGTGCCAGCAGCTTAGGGCGCCTTAGCACAGATACGCAGTATTTT. Translation: CASSLGRLSTDTQYF. This chain uses TRBV5-4 with TRBJ2-3; D is unclear. The CDR3 is 15 amino acids. Trimming took 2 bases from V and 0 from J, leaving 10 bases between them. Per the germline V gene, CDR1 is SGHNT and CDR2 is YYREEE (reference sequence). The entire variable domain, with the rest obtained from reference TRBV5-4 and TRBJ2-3, is as follows: ETGVTQSPTHLIKTRGQQVTLRCSSQSGHNTVSWYQQALGQGPQFIFQYYREEENGRGNFPPRFSGLQFPNYSSELNVNALELDDSALYLCASSLGRLSTDTQYFGPGTRLTVL.

This sequence joins TRBV7-2 and TRBJ1-5, with 9 bases fitting TRBD1. Germline V CDR1 and CDR2: SGHTA, FQGNSA. The J segment lost 7 bases and the V segment lost 4 bases, leaving 11 bases of the junction unmatched. The CDR3 runs to 16 residues. The CDR3 here is CASSSQGQGNGQPQHF. The DNA of the CDR3 is TGTGCCAGCAGCTCCCAGGGACAGGGAAATGGCCAGCCCCAGCATTTT.

This sequence joins TRBV27 and TRBJ2-1; TRBD1 matches at 11 bases. The V and J ends lost 5 bases and 9 bases, in that order; junction bases with no gene match: 18. The CDR3 has 18 residues. Germline loops: CDR1 MNHEY, CDR2 SMNVEV (reference sequence). Here the CDR3 reads CASSRTSGGTGGRFEQFF. As DNA, the CDR3 is TGTGCCAGCAGTCGCACCTCGGGGGGGACAGGGGGGCGCTTTGAGCAGTTCTTC.